Given below is one T cell receptor beta chain in context. What it binds is not known. The data were taken from a study of shared clonotypes between healthy human individuals. Study-level background: Three CD4 naive, three CD4 memory, two CD8 naive and one CD8 memory plate were used per donor.

Germline V lookup: CDR1 LNHDA, CDR2 SQIVND (reference sequence). Trimming removed 1 base from V and 2 bases from J, with 12 bases in between. The CDR3 totals 15 residues. General study results and limits: The sharing of 4.5% to 5% of naive CD4 clonotypes was seen across a few donors. Inspection by rarefaction showed sorted-subset sequencing to be incomplete despite large depth.

Sorted-subset replicate PCR reactions contained 200 to 250 ng DNA, corresponding to approximately 30,000 T cell genomes. The data were produced by immunoSEQ multiplex PCR, yet TCRdb's version contains in-frame clones alone and is incomplete. The sample has 950,000 to 1,300,000 clones; approximately 68% are singletons. The sample consisted of memory CD4+ T cells sorted from blood. The subset is: CD45RA-negative fraction. This TCR derives from a man in his late teens or twenties in good health. The chain joins TRBV19 to TRBJ2-7, with D possibly being TRBD1 (6 bases). The CDR3 DNA follows: TGTGCCAGTAGTATAGGTGGCAGGGGCCCCTACGAGCAGTACTTC. Residues: CASSIGGRGPYEQYF.